These 23 T cell receptor beta chains came from one sample sequenced in a study of T-cell reconstitution after alpha-beta-depleted transplantation in children (dated by TCRdb to the mid-2010s). Library preparation employed PCR. Instrument on record: Illumina HiSeq 2500. TCR library preparation used molecular barcoding, with unique molecular identifiers applied to normalize quantification of the TCRbeta repertoire. TCRdb itself trimmed the public reads at Q25 with fastp, ran MiXCR and retained productive beta chains. Each record represents a unique CDR3 protein, reported with the most common genes and DNA among its rows. The sample profile shows 250,000 to 350,000 distinct CDR3 sequences; 9.9% of them were found once. About 9.4% of the sample belongs to the ten largest clones. The starting material was PBMCs from the stem cell graft donor, obtained from the stem cell graft. The source of these receptors is a human donor who donated a stem cell graft to a child with SCID.

This rearrangement joins TRBV7-2 to TRBJ2-5; 8 bases match TRBD2. The CDR3 is made up of 16 amino acids. J lost 1 base, V lost 2 bases, and 6 bases had no gene match. From germline, CDR1 is SGHTA and CDR2 FQGNSA. The CDR3 DNA follows: TGTGCCAGCAGCTTACTCCGGGGGGGTTCCCAAGAGACCCAGTACTTC. Its protein product is CASSLLRGGSQETQYF.

V is TRBV7-6 and J is TRBJ2-7; D gene ambiguous. Trimming left V 1 base short and J 7 bases short, with 14 bases between. Germline CDR1 is SGHVS and CDR2 is FNYEAQ. CDR3 length equals 14 residues. The CDR3 DNA reads TGTGCCAGCAGCTTAGGCAGGCAGTTGGGGGAGCAGTACTTC. Amino acid sequence: CASSLGRQLGEQYF. Complete variable domain (other parts from reference TRBV7-6 and TRBJ2-7): GAGVSQSPRYKVTKRGQDVALRCDPISGHVSLYWYRQALGQGPEFLTYFNYEAQQDKSGLPNDRFSAERPEGSISTLTIQRTEQRDSAMYRCASSLGRQLGEQYFGPGTRLTVT.

This clonotype has more than one count but fewer than ten. The rearrangement uses TRBV12-3 or TRBV12-4 and TRBJ2-7; the D is unclear. The CDR3 totals 15 residues. V was pared by 7 bases and J by 6 bases, with 22 bases between. As DNA, the CDR3 is TGTGCCAGCACGCCCGACGATCCTCCTAAAGGCGAGCAGTACTTC. It is translated as CASTPDDPPKGEQYF.

There are a few counts of this clonotype. This chain links TRBV5-5 with TRBJ1-1; possibly TRBD1 for D (6 bases). Germline V gene sequence: CDR1 SGHKS, CDR2 YYEKEE (reference sequence). The V gene lost 2 bases and the J gene lost 6 bases, with 8 bases spanning the gap. The CDR3 sequence is 12 residues long. The CDR3 loop reads CASSLSGAEAFF. In DNA, the CDR3 is TGTGCCAGCAGCTTATCAGGGGCTGAAGCTTTCTTT. Full variable domain (rest looked up from reference TRBV5-5 and TRBJ1-1): DAGVTQSPTHLIKTRGQQVTLRCSPISGHKSVSWYQQVLGQGPQFIFQYYEKEERGRGNFPDRFSARQFPNYSSELNVNALLLGDSALYLCASSLSGAEAFFGQGTRLTVV.

This clonotype was counted only a few times. The rearrangement joins TRBV10-3 to TRBJ2-7, with 11 bases matching TRBD2. The length of the CDR3 is 15 residues. V gave up 8 bases and J gave up 1 base; unmatched junction bases: 7. CDR1 is ENHRY, CDR2 SYGVKD, per germline. CDR3 sequence (DNA): TGTGCCATCGGATCTAGCGGGGGGTTGTCCTACGAGCAGTACTTC. Translation: CAIGSSGGLSYEQYF.

This chain connects TRBV5-6 to TRBJ2-5, with TRBD2 matching over 7 bases. CDR1 and CDR2 (germline): SGHDT, YYEEEE. The CDR3 totals 15 residues. The V segment lost 2 bases and the J segment 1 base; nucleotides outside the gene matches: 5. CDR3 coding DNA: TGTGCCAGCAGCTTAGAGGAGCGGGGCCAAGAGACCCAGTACTTC. Its protein product is CASSLEERGQETQYF.

This clonotype was picked up a small number of times. In DNA form, the CDR3 reads TGTGCCAGCAGCCCAATGGCTAGCGGGGCCCACGAGCAGTACTTC. Its protein is CASSPMASGAHEQYF. The chain joins TRBV7-3 to TRBJ2-7; 9 bases match TRBD2. The CDR3 runs to 15 residues. J was trimmed by 5 bases and V by 5 bases; bases with no gene match: 10. Germline CDR1 SGHTA, CDR2 FQGTGA.

This chain uses TRBV9 with TRBJ2-2; 7 bases match TRBD1. V was clipped by 3 bases and J by 7 bases; unmatched bases: 9. CDR1 and CDR2 (germline): SGDLS, YYNGEE. This CDR3 has 15 amino acids. CDR3 in DNA: TGTGCCAGCAGCGCCTTGACAGGGCACGGCGGGGAGCTGTTTTTT. Residues: CASSALTGHGGELFF.

Many counts were recorded for this clonotype. The J gene is TRBJ2-2, the V gene TRBV12-3 or TRBV12-4; D is uncertain. The CDR3 covers 16 residues. Trimming removed 1 base at V and 0 bases at J, with 9 bases between. The CDR3 DNA reads as TGTGCCAGCAGTTTAGGGGCGGTCACGAACACCGGGGAGCTGTTTTTT. Amino acids: CASSLGAVTNTGELFF.

The rearrangement uses TRBV6-1 and TRBJ2-7, with TRBD1 matching 7 bases. This CDR3 is built from 14 residues. CDR1 and CDR2 from the germline V gene are MNHNS and SASEGT. Trimming at V came to 6 bases and at J to 1 base, leaving 6 bases not matched to a gene. CDR3 bases: TGTGCCAGCAGACCTGGGACAGCTTCCTACGAGCAGTACTTC. The encoded protein is CASRPGTASYEQYF.

This clonotype was picked up a small number of times. The CDR3 nucleotides are TGTGCCAGCAGCTCAACCGTGGCAGGGGGCGTAAAGTCTGAAGCTTTCTTT. It translates to CASSSTVAGGVKSEAFF. The V and J genes are TRBV12-3 or TRBV12-4 and TRBJ1-1; 8 bases map to TRBD1. The CDR3 is 17 residues long. Germline trimming cut 6 bases from V and 6 bases from J; bases unmatched to any gene: 18.

About this clonotype itself: Germline and junction disagree at one end, which may indicate a read error. The chain joins TRBV6-5 to TRBJ1-1, with D unresolved. The CDR3 extends over 13 amino acids. CDR1 is MNHEY and CDR2 is SVGAGI in the germline V gene. This CDR3 is CASSYGTVTGAFF. DNA of the CDR3: TGTGCCAGCAGTTACGGAACGGTCACTGGAGCTTTCTTT.

This clonotype was recorded at least ten times. The V call is TRBV9, the J call TRBJ2-3; D might be TRBD1 (5 bases). CDR1 and CDR2 from the germline V gene are SGDLS and YYNGEE. Trimming took off 1 base at V and 1 base at J, with 10 bases between the two ends. The CDR3 sequence is 15 residues long. As DNA, the CDR3 is TGTGCCAGCAGCGTAACCCTACAGGGCACAGATACGCAGTATTTT. Translating gives CASSVTLQGTDTQYF.

The sample holds many counts of this clonotype. The chain carries TRBV5-1 and TRBJ2-7; D not certain. Trimming cost V 0 bases and J 0 bases, with 7 bases left between them. Germline loops: CDR1 SGHRS, CDR2 YFSETQ. This CDR3 contains 14 residues. The DNA of the CDR3 is TGCGCCAGCAGCTTGGGTCAGGTCTCCTACGAGCAGTACTTC. Amino acid sequence: CASSLGQVSYEQYF.

The chain combines TRBV5-1 with TRBJ2-7; D is possibly TRBD1 or TRBD2 (5 bases each). The V end was cut by 4 bases, the J end by 5 bases, with 13 bases between. The CDR3 is 13 residues long. Germline loops: CDR1 SGHRS, CDR2 YFSETQ. The CDR3 is CASSVAGAHEQYF. In nucleotides, the CDR3 is TGCGCCAGCAGCGTGGCCGGGGCCCACGAGCAGTACTTC.

This clonotype was counted a few times. The chain carries TRBV3-1 and TRBJ2-5; TRBD2 matches at 10 bases. The CDR3 is 17 amino acids. Germline trimming cut 0 bases from V and 5 bases from J; bases unmatched to any gene: 9. Germline CDR1 is LGHDT and CDR2 is YNNKEL (reference sequence). CDR3 amino acids: CASSQDGLAGVYETQYF. The DNA for the CDR3 is TGTGCCAGCAGCCAAGATGGCCTAGCGGGGGTATACGAGACCCAGTACTTC.

At least ten counts were recorded for this clonotype. The chain recombines TRBV20-1 with TRBJ2-1; perhaps D is TRBD1 or TRBD2 (6 bases each). The CDR3 is made up of 13 amino acids. Trimming left V 5 bases short and J 4 bases short, with 12 bases between. Per germline, CDR1 DFQATT and CDR2 SNEGSKA (reference sequence). The CDR3 loop is CSAPGAVYNEQFF. For the CDR3, the DNA is TGCAGTGCTCCGGGGGCGGTGTACAATGAGCAGTTCTTC.

This clonotype came up many times. CDR3 nucleotides: TGTGCCAGCAGTTTCGGGTCTCGGGGGGTAGCTGAAAACATTCAGTACTTC. This gives the protein CASSFGSRGVAENIQYF. The gene calls are TRBV12-3 or TRBV12-4 and TRBJ2-4; 7 nucleotides line up with TRBD2. The V and J ends lost 3 bases and 5 bases, in that order; junction bases with no gene match: 13. This CDR3 is built from 17 residues.

V usage is TRBV19 and J usage is TRBJ2-2; D gene uncertain. Deletions cut 5 bases from V and 6 bases from J, with 7 bases between. The CDR3 is 12 amino acids. Germline V gene data show CDR1 as LNHDA and CDR2 as SQIVND (reference sequence). CDR3 protein: CASSSAPGELFF. In DNA form, the CDR3 reads TGTGCCAGTAGTTCGGCTCCCGGGGAGCTGTTTTTT. Full variable domain (rest looked up from reference TRBV19 and TRBJ2-2): DGGITQSPKYLFRKEGQNVTLSCEQNLNHDAMYWYRQDPGQGLRLIYYSQIVNDFQKGDIAEGYSVSREKKESFPLTVTSAQKNPTAFYLCASSSAPGELFFGEGSRLTVL.

This clonotype was counted between two and nine times. The chain uses TRBV5-1 and TRBJ2-7; 10 positions match TRBD2. Looked up from germline, CDR1 is SGHRS and CDR2 is YFSETQ. This CDR3 spans 18 amino acids. The trim removed 0 bases at V and 0 bases at J, leaving 9 bases unmatched. The CDR3: CASSLVLLAGDLSYEQYF. CDR3 coding DNA: TGCGCCAGCAGCTTGGTTCTCCTAGCGGGGGACCTCTCCTACGAGCAGTACTTC.

This clonotype was seen ten or more times. The chain recombines TRBV9 with TRBJ1-5, with D unresolved. Trimming stripped 5 bases from V and 6 bases from J, with 15 bases between. The germline CDR1 and CDR2 sequences are SGDLS and YYNGEE. CDR3 length equals 14 residues. CDR3 protein: CASSAGSKGQPQHF. The CDR3, as DNA: TGTGCCAGCAGTGCCGGGAGCAAGGGTCAGCCCCAGCATTTT.

This clonotype was detected only a few times. This chain connects TRBV19 to TRBJ1-1; 7 nucleotides agree with TRBD1. Germline V CDR1 and CDR2: LNHDA, SQIVND (reference sequence). After removal of 6 bases from V and 6 bases from J, the junction contained 10 bases not matched to a gene. The CDR3 sequence is 14 residues long. CDR3 coding DNA: TGTGCCAGTAGCCTACAGGGGTTTGGGGCTGAAGCTTTCTTT. It yields the protein CASSLQGFGAEAFF.

This chain uses TRBV7-9 with TRBJ1-2; D possibly corresponds to TRBD1 (5 bases). Trimming left V 1 base short and J 4 bases short, with 10 bases between. The CDR3 extends over 14 amino acids. CDR1 is SEHNR and CDR2 is FQNEAQ in the germline V gene (reference sequence). DNA of the CDR3: TGTGCCAGCAGCTTAGTCCTGGGGGGCTATGGCTACACCTTC. Translating it yields CASSLVLGGYGYTF. The full variable domain, its missing parts supplied by reference TRBV7-9 and TRBJ1-2, is DTGVSQNPRHKITKRGQNVTFRCDPISEHNRLYWYRQTLGQGPEFLTYFQNEAQLEKSRLLSDRFSAERPKGSFSTLEIQRTEQGDSAMYLCASSLVLGGYGYTFGSGTRLTVV.